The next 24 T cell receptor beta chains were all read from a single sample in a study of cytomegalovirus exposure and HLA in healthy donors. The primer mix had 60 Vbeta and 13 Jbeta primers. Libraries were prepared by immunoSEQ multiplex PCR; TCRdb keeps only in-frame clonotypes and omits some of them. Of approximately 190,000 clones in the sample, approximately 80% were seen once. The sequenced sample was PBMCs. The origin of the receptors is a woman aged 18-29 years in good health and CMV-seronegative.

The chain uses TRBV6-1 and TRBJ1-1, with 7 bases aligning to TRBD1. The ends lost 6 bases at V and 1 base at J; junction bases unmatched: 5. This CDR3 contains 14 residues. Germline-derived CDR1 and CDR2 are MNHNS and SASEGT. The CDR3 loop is CASRLRGENTEAFF. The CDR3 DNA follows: TGTGCCAGCAGACTCAGGGGGGAGAACACTGAAGCTTTCTTT.

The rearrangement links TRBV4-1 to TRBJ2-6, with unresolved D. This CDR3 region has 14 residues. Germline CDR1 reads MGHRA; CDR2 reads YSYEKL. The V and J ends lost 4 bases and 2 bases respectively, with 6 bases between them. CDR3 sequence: CASSPYPGANVLTF. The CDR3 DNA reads TGCGCCAGCAGCCCCTATCCTGGGGCCAACGTCCTGACTTTC.

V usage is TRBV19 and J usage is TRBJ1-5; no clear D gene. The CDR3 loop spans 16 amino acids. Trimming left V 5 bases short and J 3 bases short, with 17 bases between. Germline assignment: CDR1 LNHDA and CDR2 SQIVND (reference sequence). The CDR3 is CASSPTLRLPNQPQHF. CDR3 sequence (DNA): TGTGCCAGTAGTCCCACCTTGCGGCTTCCCAATCAGCCCCAGCATTTT.

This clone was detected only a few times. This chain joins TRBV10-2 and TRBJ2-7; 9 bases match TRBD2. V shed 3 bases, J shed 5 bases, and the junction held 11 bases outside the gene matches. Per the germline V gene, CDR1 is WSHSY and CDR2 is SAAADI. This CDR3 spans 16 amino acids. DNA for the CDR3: TGCGCCAGCAGTGAAGGGCGGGAGGGCCTTTCCCACGAGCAGTACTTC. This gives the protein CASSEGREGLSHEQYF.

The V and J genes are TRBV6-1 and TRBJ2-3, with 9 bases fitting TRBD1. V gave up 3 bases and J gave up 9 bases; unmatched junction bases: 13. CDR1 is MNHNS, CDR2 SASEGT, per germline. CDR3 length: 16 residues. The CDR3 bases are TGTGCCAGCAGTGACCCACAGGGGGCGGCATTGCGGACGCAGTATTTT. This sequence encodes CASSDPQGAALRTQYF.

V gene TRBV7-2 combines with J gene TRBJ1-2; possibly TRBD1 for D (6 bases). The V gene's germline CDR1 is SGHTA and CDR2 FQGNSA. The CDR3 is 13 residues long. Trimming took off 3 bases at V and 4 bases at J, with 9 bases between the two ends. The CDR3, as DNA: TGTGCCAGCAGCTTTCCAGGGGTCTATGGCTACACCTTC. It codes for CASSFPGVYGYTF.

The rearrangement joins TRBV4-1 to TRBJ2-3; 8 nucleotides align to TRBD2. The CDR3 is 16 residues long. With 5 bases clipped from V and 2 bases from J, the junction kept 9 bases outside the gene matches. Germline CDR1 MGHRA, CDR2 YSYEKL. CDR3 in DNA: TGCGCCAGCAGCTTTAGCGGGGACTCCTTCACAGATACGCAGTATTTT. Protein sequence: CASSFSGDSFTDTQYF.

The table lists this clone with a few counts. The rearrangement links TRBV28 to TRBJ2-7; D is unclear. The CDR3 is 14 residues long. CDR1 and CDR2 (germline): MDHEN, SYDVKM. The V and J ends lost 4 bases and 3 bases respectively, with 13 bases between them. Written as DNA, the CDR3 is TGTGCCAGCAGTTCTCCGAATGGAGTCTACGAGCAGTACTTC. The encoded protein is CASSSPNGVYEQYF.

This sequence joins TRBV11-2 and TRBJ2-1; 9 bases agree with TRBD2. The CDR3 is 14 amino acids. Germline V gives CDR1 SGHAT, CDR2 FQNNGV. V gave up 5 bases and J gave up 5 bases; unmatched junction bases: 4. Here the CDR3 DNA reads TGTGCCAGCAGCCCCGCTAGCGGGGACAATGAGCAGTTCTTC. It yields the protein CASSPASGDNEQFF.

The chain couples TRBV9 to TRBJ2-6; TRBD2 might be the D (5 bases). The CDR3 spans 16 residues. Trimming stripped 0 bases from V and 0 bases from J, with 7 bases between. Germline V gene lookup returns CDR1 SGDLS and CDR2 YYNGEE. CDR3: CASSVVSGSGANVLTF. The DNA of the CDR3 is TGTGCCAGCAGCGTAGTCAGCGGCTCTGGGGCCAACGTCCTGACTTTC.

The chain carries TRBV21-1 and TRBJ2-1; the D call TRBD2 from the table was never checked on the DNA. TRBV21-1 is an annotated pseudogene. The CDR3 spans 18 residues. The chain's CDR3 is CASSKAWASSGTYNEQFF. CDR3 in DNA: TGTGCCAGCAGCAAAGCGTGGGCGTCTAGCGGGACCTACAATGAGCAGTTCTTC.

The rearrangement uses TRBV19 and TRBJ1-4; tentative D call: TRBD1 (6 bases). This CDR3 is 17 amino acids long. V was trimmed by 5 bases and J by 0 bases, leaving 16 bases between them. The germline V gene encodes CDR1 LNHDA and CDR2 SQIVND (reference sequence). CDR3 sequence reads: CASSLRQELATNEKLFF. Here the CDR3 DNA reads TGTGCCAGTAGTCTCAGACAGGAACTTGCAACTAATGAAAAACTGTTTTTT.

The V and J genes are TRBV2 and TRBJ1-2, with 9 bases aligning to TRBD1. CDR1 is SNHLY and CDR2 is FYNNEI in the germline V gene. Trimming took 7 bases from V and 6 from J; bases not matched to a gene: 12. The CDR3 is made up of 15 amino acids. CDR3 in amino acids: CASTNPADRGHGYTF. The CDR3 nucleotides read TGTGCCAGCACTAACCCTGCGGACAGGGGACATGGCTACACCTTC. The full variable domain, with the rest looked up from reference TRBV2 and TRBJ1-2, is EPEVTQTPSHQVTQMGQEVILRCVPISNHLYFYWYRQILGQKVEFLVSFYNNEISEKSEIFDDQFSVERPDGSNFTLKIRSTKLEDSAMYFCASTNPADRGHGYTFGSGTRLTVV.

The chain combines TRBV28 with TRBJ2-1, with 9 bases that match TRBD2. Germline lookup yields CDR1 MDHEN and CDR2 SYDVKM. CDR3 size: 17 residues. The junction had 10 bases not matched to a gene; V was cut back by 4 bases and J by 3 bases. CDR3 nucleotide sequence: TGTGCCAGCAGTTCTAGCGGGAACCCCACCCTCTACAATGAGCAGTTCTTC. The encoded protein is CASSSSGNPTLYNEQFF.

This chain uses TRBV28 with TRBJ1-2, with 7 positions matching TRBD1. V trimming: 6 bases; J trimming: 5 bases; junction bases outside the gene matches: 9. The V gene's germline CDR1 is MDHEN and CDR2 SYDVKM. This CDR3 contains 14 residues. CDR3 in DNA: TGTGCCAGCAGGCTGGCAGGGGGGTCTTATGGCTACACCTTC. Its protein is CASRLAGGSYGYTF.

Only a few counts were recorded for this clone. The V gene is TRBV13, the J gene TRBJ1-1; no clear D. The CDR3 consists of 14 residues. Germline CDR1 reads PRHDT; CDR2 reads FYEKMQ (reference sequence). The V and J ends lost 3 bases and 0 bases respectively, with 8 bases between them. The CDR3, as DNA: TGTGCCAGCAGCTTCGGCGGGGTGAACACTGAAGCTTTCTTT. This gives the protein CASSFGGVNTEAFF.

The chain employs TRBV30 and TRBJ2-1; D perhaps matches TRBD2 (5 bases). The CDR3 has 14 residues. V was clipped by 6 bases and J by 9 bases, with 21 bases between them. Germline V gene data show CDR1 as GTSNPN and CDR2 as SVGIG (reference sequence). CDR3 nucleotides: TGTGCCTGTAAACTAGGTAATGATTTTAGTGAGCAGTTCTTC. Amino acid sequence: CACKLGNDFSEQFF.

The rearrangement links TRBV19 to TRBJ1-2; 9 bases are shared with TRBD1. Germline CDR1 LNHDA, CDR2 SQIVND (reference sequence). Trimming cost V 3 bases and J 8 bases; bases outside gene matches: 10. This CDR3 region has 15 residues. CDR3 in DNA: TGTGCCAGTAGTATGGACGTACAGGGGGCTCGAGGCTACACCTTC. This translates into CASSMDVQGARGYTF.

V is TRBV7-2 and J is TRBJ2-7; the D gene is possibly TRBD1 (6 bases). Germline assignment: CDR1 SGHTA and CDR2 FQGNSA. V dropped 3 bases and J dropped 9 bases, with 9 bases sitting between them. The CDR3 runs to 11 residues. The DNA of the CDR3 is TGTGCCAGCAGCTTCACAGGGAGGCAGTACTTC. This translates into CASSFTGRQYF.

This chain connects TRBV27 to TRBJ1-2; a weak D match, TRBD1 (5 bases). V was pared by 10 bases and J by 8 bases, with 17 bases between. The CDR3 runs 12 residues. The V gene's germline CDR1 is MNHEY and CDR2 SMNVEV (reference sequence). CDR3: CATIQSGYGYTF. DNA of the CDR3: TGTGCCACCATTCAATCAGGGTACGGCTACACCTTC.

DNA of the CDR3: TGTGCCAGCACCGAGGGAGGGAGGGAAGAGACCCAGTACTTC. Encoded protein: CASTEGGREETQYF. This chain links TRBV7-9 with TRBJ2-5; 7 bases match TRBD2. CDR1 and CDR2 from the germline V gene are SEHNR and FQNEAQ (reference sequence). The CDR3 runs 14 residues. The J segment lost 3 bases and the V segment lost 7 bases, leaving 8 bases of the junction unmatched.

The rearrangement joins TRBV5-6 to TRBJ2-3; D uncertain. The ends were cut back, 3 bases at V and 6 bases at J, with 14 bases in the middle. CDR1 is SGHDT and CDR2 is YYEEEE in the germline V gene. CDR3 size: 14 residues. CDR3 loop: CASSSPRQTDTQYF. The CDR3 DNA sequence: TGTGCCAGCAGCTCGCCCCGACAAACGGATACGCAGTATTTT.

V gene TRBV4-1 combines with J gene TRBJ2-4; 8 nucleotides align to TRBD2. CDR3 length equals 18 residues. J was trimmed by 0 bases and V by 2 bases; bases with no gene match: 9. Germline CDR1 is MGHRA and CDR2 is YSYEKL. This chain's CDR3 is CASSQNTGAGVAKNIQYF. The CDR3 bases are TGCGCCAGCAGCCAAAATACGGGAGCGGGGGTAGCCAAAAACATTCAGTACTTC.

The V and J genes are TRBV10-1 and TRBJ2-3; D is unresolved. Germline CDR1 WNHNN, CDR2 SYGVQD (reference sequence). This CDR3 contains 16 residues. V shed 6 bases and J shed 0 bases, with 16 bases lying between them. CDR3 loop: CASSLKAGSSTDTQYF. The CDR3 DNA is TGCGCCAGCAGCCTAAAGGCAGGCTCTAGCACAGATACGCAGTATTTT.